Each of the 23 T cell receptor beta chains below was sequenced from the same sample in a study of shared clonotypes between healthy human individuals. Naive CD8 cells comprised CD45RO-negative, CCR7-positively selected cells, excluding terminally differentiated effector memory CD45RA+ cells. Generated by immunoSEQ multiplex PCR, the TCRdb table keeps only in-frame clones and is missing some. The repertoire holds hundreds of thousands of clones, with 85% to 95% as singletons. Material for sequencing was naive CD8+ T cells sorted from blood. The receptors shown here come from a man aged 25 to 45 in good health.

V usage is TRBV7-2 and J usage is TRBJ2-1, with a tentative D call TRBD1 (5 bases). Germline values: CDR1 SGHTA, CDR2 FQGNSA. The CDR3 sequence is 15 residues long. The V end lost 4 bases, the J end lost 3 bases, and 13 bases lay between the germline ends. CDR3 residues: CASSWRQGLYNEQFF. The CDR3 DNA is TGTGCCAGCAGCTGGCGGCAGGGCCTCTACAATGAGCAGTTCTTC.

The chain employs TRBV14 and TRBJ2-7; D may be TRBD1 or TRBD2 (6 bases each). V was shortened by 4 bases and J by 7 bases, with 23 bases between the two germline ends. The CDR3 length is 16 residues. Germline V gene data show CDR1 as SGHDN and CDR2 as FVKESK. The DNA of the CDR3 is TGTGCCAGCAGCCCCCTGGGGGGCGGGCCGGAAGGGGAGCAGTACTTC. Translation gives CASSPLGGGPEGEQYF.

The CDR3 sequence is CASSLLLAGFSNEQFF. The CDR3 region has the DNA TGTGCCAGCAGTTTATTACTAGCGGGATTTTCCAATGAGCAGTTCTTC. The V and J genes are TRBV28 and TRBJ2-1, with TRBD2 identical over 10 bases. V dropped 1 base and J dropped 6; count of bases not matched to a gene: 6. The CDR3 has 16 amino acids. CDR1 is MDHEN and CDR2 is SYDVKM in the germline V gene.

This clone was observed once. The chain links TRBV4-1 to TRBJ2-5, with 8 bases fitting TRBD2. The J segment lost 5 bases and the V segment lost 4 bases, leaving 6 bases of the junction unmatched. Germline-derived CDR1 and CDR2 are MGHRA and YSYEKL. This CDR3 region has 14 residues. The CDR3 nucleotides are TGCGCCAGCAGCCTTCGGGGGGGGCGGGAGACCCAGTACTTC. Amino acid sequence: CASSLRGGRETQYF.

V usage is TRBV10-1 and J usage is TRBJ2-3; 10 bases agree with TRBD2. Germline-derived CDR1 and CDR2 are WNHNN and SYGVQD (reference sequence). There are 16 residues in the CDR3. J gave up 4 bases and V 3 bases, and 7 bases lay outside the gene matches. In DNA, the CDR3 is TGCGCCAGCAGTGAATATAGCGGGAGGTATGCAGATACGCAGTATTTT. Translating gives CASSEYSGRYADTQYF.

The chain links TRBV18 to TRBJ2-5; TRBD1 is a possible D gene (6 bases). Per germline, CDR1 KGHSH and CDR2 LQKENI. The CDR3 consists of 14 residues. V lost 3 bases and J lost 4, with 12 bases in between. The CDR3 region has the DNA TGTGCCAGCTCACCGGGGACAACCCGAGAGACCCAGTACTTC. Amino acids: CASSPGTTRETQYF.

This chain's CDR3 is CASTQTGATHEQYF. The CDR3 nucleotides are TGTGCCAGTACCCAGACAGGGGCTACCCACGAGCAGTACTTC. The V gene is TRBV19, the J gene TRBJ2-7, with TRBD1 identical over 8 bases. The CDR3 runs to 14 residues. The J segment lost 5 bases and the V segment lost 7 bases, leaving 10 bases of the junction unmatched. Germline V gene lookup returns CDR1 LNHDA and CDR2 SQIVND (reference sequence).

The rearrangement joins TRBV25-1 to TRBJ2-3; D unresolved. V was shortened by 6 bases and J by 0 bases, with 4 bases between the two germline ends. CDR3 length equals 12 residues. CDR1 is MGHDK and CDR2 is SYGVNS in the germline V gene. CDR3 sequence: CASRRSTDTQYF. CDR3 coding DNA: TGTGCCAGCAGGAGAAGCACAGATACGCAGTATTTT.

Here the CDR3 DNA reads TGTGCCAGCAGCTTTCTAGCTGAGGAGGTTCCAGATACGCAGTATTTT. This encodes CASSFLAEEVPDTQYF. The genes are TRBV7-9 and TRBJ2-3, with TRBD2 as a possible D gene (5 bases). Germline CDR1 reads SEHNR; CDR2 reads FQNEAQ (reference sequence). V was shortened by 3 bases and J by 4 bases, with 17 bases between the two germline ends. CDR3 length equals 16 residues. Combining the CDR3 with reference TRBV7-9 and TRBJ2-3 gives the whole variable domain DTGVSQNPRHKITKRGQNVTFRCDPISEHNRLYWYRQTLGQGPEFLTYFQNEAQLEKSRLLSDRFSAERPKGSFSTLEIQRTEQGDSAMYLCASSFLAEEVPDTQYFGPGTRLTVL.

This clone was seen more than once but under ten times. The same CDR3 arises from other DNA sequences in this sample as well. This sequence joins TRBV7-9 and TRBJ2-7, with D perhaps matching TRBD1 or TRBD2 (5 bases each). Trimming took 4 bases from V and 3 from J, leaving 10 bases between them. The CDR3 length is 13 residues. Germline CDR1 and CDR2: SEHNR and FQNEAQ (reference sequence). The CDR3 sequence: CASSSRDGYEQYF. The CDR3 coding sequence is TGTGCCAGCAGCTCACGGGACGGCTACGAGCAGTACTTC.

The chain has TRBV6-1 and TRBJ2-4; D is unclear. Germline CDR1 and CDR2: MNHNS and SASEGT. CDR3 length: 15 residues. V gave up 2 bases and J gave up 1 base, with 9 bases separating them. CDR3 in DNA: TGTGCCAGCAGTGAATTGTTAGGGGCCAAAAACATTCAGTACTTC. It translates to CASSELLGAKNIQYF.

This clone was picked up a small number of times. The genes are TRBV10-3 and TRBJ2-7; weak D call: TRBD2 (6 bases). V was pared by 2 bases and J by 3 bases, with 17 bases between. The CDR3 has 16 amino acids. The germline gives CDR1 ENHRY, CDR2 SYGVKD. CDR3 loop: CAISEPVVAADYEQYF. The CDR3 DNA sequence: TGTGCCATCAGTGAGCCAGTGGTAGCGGCGGACTACGAGCAGTACTTC.

The V gene is TRBV14, the J gene TRBJ1-1, with 7 bases aligning to TRBD1. The CDR3 runs to 16 residues. Germline assignment: CDR1 SGHDN and CDR2 FVKESK. With V trimmed by 1 base and J by 6 bases, 11 bases remained unmatched. The CDR3 is CASSQGQGGRLAEAFF. CDR3 nucleotide sequence: TGTGCCAGCAGCCAAGGACAGGGAGGCAGGCTAGCTGAAGCTTTCTTT. Full variable domain (remainder filled in from reference TRBV14 and TRBJ1-1): EAGVTQFPSHSVIEKGQTVTLRCDPISGHDNLYWYRRVMGKEIKFLLHFVKESKQDESGMPNNRFLAERTGGTYSTLKVQPAELEDSGVYFCASSQGQGGRLAEAFFGQGTRLTVV.

This clone showed up just a few times. The chain uses TRBV5-4 and TRBJ1-5; no firm D call. The germline V and J ends were trimmed by 4 bases and 9 bases, with 11 bases remaining between them. This CDR3 contains 12 residues. In germline, CDR1 is SGHNT, CDR2 YYREEE (reference sequence). In DNA form, the CDR3 reads TGTGCCAGCAGCACCCAAATGGGGCCCCAGCATTTT. As protein: CASSTQMGPQHF.

V gene TRBV2 combines with J gene TRBJ2-5; tentatively, D is TRBD2 (5 bases). CDR1 and CDR2 from the germline V gene are SNHLY and FYNNEI. This CDR3 has 13 amino acids. V was cut by 5 bases and J by 5 bases, with 12 bases left in between. The CDR3, as DNA: TGTGCCAGCAGTAGTTACTCGGGGGAGACCCAGTACTTC. This codes for CASSSYSGETQYF.

The chain joins TRBV11-2 to TRBJ2-7; 12 nucleotides line up with TRBD2. V was clipped by 4 bases and J by 0 bases; unmatched bases: 7. The CDR3 is made up of 17 amino acids. Germline CDR1 reads SGHAT; CDR2 reads FQNNGV. The DNA for the CDR3 is TGTGCCAGCAGCTCGGAGCTAGCGGGAGGGAGCTCCTACGAGCAGTACTTC. It yields the protein CASSSELAGGSSYEQYF.

This chain joins TRBV27 and TRBJ2-1, with a possible D match to TRBD1 (5 bases). The CDR3 runs to 16 residues. Germline loops: CDR1 MNHEY, CDR2 SMNVEV (reference sequence). The V end lost 4 bases, the J end lost 2 bases, and 15 bases lay between the germline ends. CDR3 in amino acids: CASSSALTVTYNEQFF. CDR3 nucleotides: TGTGCCAGCAGTTCAGCTCTGACAGTAACCTACAATGAGCAGTTCTTC.

V usage is TRBV7-9 and J usage is TRBJ1-1; maybe TRBD1 (5 bases). The CDR3 length is 15 residues. The germline V gene encodes CDR1 SEHNR and CDR2 FQNEAQ (reference sequence). V was pared by 3 bases and J by 2 bases, with 13 bases between. CDR3 DNA: TGTGCCAGCAGCTTTAGGGACGGCTATAACACTGAAGCTTTCTTT. It encodes CASSFRDGYNTEAFF.

V usage is TRBV7-6 and J usage is TRBJ1-1; TRBD1 is a possible D gene (5 bases). The germline V gene has CDR1 SGHVS and CDR2 FNYEAQ. CDR3 length equals 14 residues. Trimming took off 1 base at V and 4 bases at J, with 10 bases between the two ends. CDR3 loop: CASSLGGGFTEAFF. As DNA, the CDR3 is TGTGCCAGCAGCTTAGGGGGGGGTTTCACTGAAGCTTTCTTT.

With respect to this clone: This CDR3 is also generated by other DNA sequences in the sample. The gene calls are TRBV4-1 and TRBJ2-7; 11 bases match TRBD2. The CDR3 sequence is 15 residues long. The germline gives CDR1 MGHRA, CDR2 YSYEKL. V lost 1 base and J lost 2; bases outside the gene matches: 1. CDR3 in DNA: TGCGCCAGCAGCCAAGTAGCGGGAGGGCCCTACGAGCAGTACTTC. Translated, it gives CASSQVAGGPYEQYF.

The rearrangement links TRBV15 to TRBJ2-5; D unclear. The CDR3 has 15 residues. Trimming pared 5 bases from V and 5 bases from J, leaving 18 bases between. Per the germline V gene, CDR1 is LNHNV and CDR2 is YYDKDF (reference sequence). In DNA, the CDR3 is TGTGCCACCAGCTTCGGCGGTCGCGTTTGGGAGACCCAGTACTTC. Translated, it gives CATSFGGRVWETQYF.

The chain is built from TRBV7-9 and TRBJ1-4; D is unresolved. Germline CDR1 SEHNR, CDR2 FQNEAQ (reference sequence). The CDR3 covers 11 residues. The V end lost 4 bases, the J end lost 10 bases, and 7 bases lay between the germline ends. The CDR3, as DNA: TGTGCCAGCAGCTCCGGGCCAAAACTGTTTTTT. The encoded protein is CASSSGPKLFF.

The count of this clone is one. The chain combines TRBV4-1 with TRBJ2-7, with 8 bases matching TRBD1. The CDR3 loop spans 14 amino acids. Trimming took 4 bases from V and 5 from J; bases not matched to a gene: 7. The germline V gene has CDR1 MGHRA and CDR2 YSYEKL. The CDR3 DNA is TGCGCCAGCAGCCCCGCGGACAGGGCCGACGAGCAGTACTTC. Residues: CASSPADRADEQYF.